This record covers a single T cell receptor (beta chain). Its binding antigen is unknown. Per-nucleotide qualities are absent, and no much larger clonotype sits a single base away. This record belongs to a study of T cells after somatic rescue of genetic block (dated by TCRdb to 2020 to 2022). At the level of the whole study: What the study looked at was long-term robustness, specifically in a T-cell system that came about through somatic rescue of a genetic block in T-cell development.

The germline V gene supplies CDR1 SGHRS and CDR2 YFSETQ. V was cut back by 3 bases and J by 6 bases, leaving a gap of 12 bases between them. Including cysteine and phenylalanine, the CDR3 has 14 amino acids. Only the CDR3 DNA stays, 42 bases, in frame from base 1. The library was generated by the immunoSEQ multiplex PCR assay. The clones in this table, taken by TCRdb from immuneACCESS, are in-frame only. Not every clone is retained; where verified, under half of the shortfall comes from an unresolved V gene, and the cause of the rest is unknown. The sample yields roughly 11,000 clones; 78% were counted once. Approximately 8% of the sample is held by the ten biggest clonotypes.

The sequenced material came from peripheral blood mononuclear cells (PBMCs). The chain is assembled from TRBV5-1 and TRBJ2-2; TRBD2 is a possible D gene, resting on 5 matching bases. The sequence came from a boy younger than 18. The CDR3 reads CASSSRTPPGELFF. The DNA sequence is given as TGCGCCAGCAGCTCCCGGACTCCACCCGGGGAGCTGTTTTTT.